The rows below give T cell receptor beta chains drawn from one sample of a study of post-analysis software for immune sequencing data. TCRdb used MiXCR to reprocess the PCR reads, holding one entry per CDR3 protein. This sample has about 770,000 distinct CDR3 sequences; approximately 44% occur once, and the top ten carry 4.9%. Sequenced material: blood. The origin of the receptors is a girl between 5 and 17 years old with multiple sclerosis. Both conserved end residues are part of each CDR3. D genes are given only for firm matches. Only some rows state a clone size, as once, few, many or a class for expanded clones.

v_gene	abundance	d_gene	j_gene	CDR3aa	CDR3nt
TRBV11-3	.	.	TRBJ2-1	CASSLTPTTSTDEQFF	TGTGCCAGCAGCTTAACCCCCACGACTAGTACCGATGAGCAGTTCTTC
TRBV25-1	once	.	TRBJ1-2	CASSWGTPGYYGYTF	TGTGCCAGCAGTTGGGGTACCCCCGGGTACTATGGCTACACCTTC
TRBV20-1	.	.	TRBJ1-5	CSARDPGRGSNQPQHF	TGCAGTGCTAGAGATCCGGGGAGGGGAAGCAATCAGCCCCAGCATTTT
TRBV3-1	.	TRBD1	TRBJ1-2	CASSQTPGQPYGYTF	TGTGCCAGCAGCCAAACCCCGGGACAGCCCTATGGCTACACCTTC
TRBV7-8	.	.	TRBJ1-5	CASSSGTQPQHF	TGTGCCAGCAGCTCAGGGACTCAGCCCCAGCATTTT
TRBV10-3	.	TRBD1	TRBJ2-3	CAIRGPRDRTSGTDTQYF	TGTGCCATCAGGGGGCCCCGGGACAGAACCTCCGGCACAGATACGCAGTATTTT
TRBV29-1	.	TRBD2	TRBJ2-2	CSVGHGRHTGELFF	TGCAGCGTTGGCCACGGGAGGCACACCGGGGAGCTGTTTTTT
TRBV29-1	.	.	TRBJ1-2	CSVEKRDGYTF	TGCAGCGTTGAAAAGAGGGATGGCTACACCTTC
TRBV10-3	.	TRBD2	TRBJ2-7	CAIRPGTSGSYEQYF	TGTGCCATCAGACCCGGGACTAGCGGCTCCTACGAGCAGTACTTC
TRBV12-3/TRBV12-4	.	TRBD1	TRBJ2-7	CASSFPGQGYEQYF	TGTGCCAGCAGTTTCCCCGGACAGGGCTACGAGCAGTACTTC
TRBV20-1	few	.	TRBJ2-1	CSARGLLGPDYNEQFF	TGCAGTGCTAGAGGATTATTGGGCCCAGACTACAATGAGCAGTTCTTC
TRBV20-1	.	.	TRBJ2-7	CSAIREGGGEQYF	TGCAGTGCTATAAGGGAGGGAGGGGGCGAGCAGTACTTC
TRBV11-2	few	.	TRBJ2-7	CASSLLQGGPGGTQYF	TGTGCCAGCAGCTTGCTGCAGGGAGGCCCGGGGGGCACCCAGTACTTC
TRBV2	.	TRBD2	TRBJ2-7	CASSEDAGLVRGEQYF	TGTGCCAGCAGTGAAGATGCGGGACTAGTTCGAGGCGAGCAGTACTTC
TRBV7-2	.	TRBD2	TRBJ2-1	CASRLGGGSSYNEQFF	TGTGCCAGCAGACTAGGCGGGGGGAGCTCCTACAATGAGCAGTTCTTC
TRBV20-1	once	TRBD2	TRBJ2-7	CSATGGVSEQYF	TGCAGTGCCACGGGGGGGGTCTCCGAGCAGTACTTC
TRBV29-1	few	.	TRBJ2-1	CSAGRLGNNEQFF	TGCAGCGCCGGTCGTCTAGGCAACAATGAGCAGTTCTTC
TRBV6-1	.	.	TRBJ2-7	CASSEWRDSTYEQYF	TGTGCCAGCAGTGAATGGAGGGACAGTACCTACGAGCAGTACTTC
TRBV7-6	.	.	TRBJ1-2	CASSPPASNYGYTF	TGTGCCAGCAGCCCCCCCGCCAGCAACTATGGCTACACCTTC
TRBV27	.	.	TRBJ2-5	CASSLINEETQYF	TGTGCCAGCAGTTTAATCAACGAAGAGACCCAGTACTTC
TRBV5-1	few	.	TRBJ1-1	CASSLEARRNTEAFF	TGCGCCAGCAGCTTGGAGGCCAGGAGGAACACTGAAGCTTTCTTT
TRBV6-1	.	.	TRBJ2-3	CASSEGRGDTQYF	TGTGCCAGCAGTGAGGGGCGTGGTGATACGCAGTATTTT
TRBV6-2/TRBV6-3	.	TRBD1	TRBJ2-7	CASSYRSGTGRNEQYF	TGTGCCAGCAGTTACCGGTCCGGGACAGGGAGGAACGAGCAGTACTTC
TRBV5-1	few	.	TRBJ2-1	CASSFSGSVSYNEQFF	TGCGCCAGCAGCTTTAGTGGATCAGTCTCCTACAATGAGCAGTTCTTC
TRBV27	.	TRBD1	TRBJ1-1	CASSLLSGTGNTEAFF	TGTGCCAGCAGTTTATTGTCAGGGACAGGGAACACTGAAGCTTTCTTT
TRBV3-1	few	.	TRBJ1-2	CASSQGGGSGYTF	TGTGCCAGCAGCCAGGGGGGAGGTAGTGGCTACACCTTC
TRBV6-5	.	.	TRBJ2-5	CASSYSGEEQYF	TGTGCCAGCAGTTACTCGGGGGAAGAGCAGTACTTC
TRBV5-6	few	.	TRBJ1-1	CASSLWETYTEAFF	TGTGCCAGCAGCTTGTGGGAGACCTACACTGAAGCTTTCTTT
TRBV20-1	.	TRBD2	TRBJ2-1	CSARPPGLARGGEQFF	TGCAGTGCTAGACCGCCGGGACTAGCGAGGGGAGGTGAGCAGTTCTTC
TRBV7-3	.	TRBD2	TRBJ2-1	CASSLDGTSGVSYNEQFF	TGTGCCAGCAGCTTAGACGGGACTAGCGGGGTCTCCTACAATGAGCAGTTCTTC